Listed below are T cell receptor beta chains from one sample, sequenced in a study of blood T cell repertoires in COVID-19. Assay: immunoSEQ multiplex PCR; the TCRdb copy retains only in-frame clones and omits some. The table lists some 220,000 clones, around 82% of them singletons. Sample: peripheral blood. These receptors came from a woman aged 25-40 years who had recovered from COVID-19. Each CDR3 is given with its conserved first and last residue. Each record gives: V gene, clone size, J gene, D gene, CDR3 DNA, CDR3 protein. The D gene is left open where the match is weak. Clone sizes are given selectively: once, few, many, or a class where the clone is expanded.

TRBV10-2	NA	TRBJ2-3	NA	TGCGCCAGCAGTCCTGTAGGCGGCTCCACAGATACGCAGTATTTT	CASSPVGGSTDTQYF
TRBV9	NA	TRBJ1-2	TRBD1	TGTGCCAGCAGCGCCTGGGGGGCCGGGACAGGGGCCTATGGCTACACCTTC	CASSAWGAGTGAYGYTF
TRBV11-2	NA	TRBJ1-2	NA	TGTGCCAGCAGCTTAGATCCCGGGGGGCCTAAGGGTGGCTACACCTTC	CASSLDPGGPKGGYTF
TRBV27	once	TRBJ2-7	NA	TGTGCCAGCAGTCCATTAACAGGCTACTACGAGCAGTACTTC	CASSPLTGYYEQYF
TRBV15	NA	TRBJ2-7	NA	TGTGCCACCAGCAGAGATAGGCGCGGGTACGAGCAGTACTTC	CATSRDRRGYEQYF
TRBV3-1/TRBV3-2	NA	TRBJ2-1	TRBD2	TGTGCCAGCAGCCAAGATTCTAGCGGGATTCCCAATGAGCAGTTCTTC	CASSQDSSGIPNEQFF
TRBV18	NA	TRBJ2-1	TRBD2	TGTGCCAGCTCACCACGACTACTAGCGGGAGGGCCGAGGAATGAGCAGTTCTTC	CASSPRLLAGGPRNEQFF
TRBV3-1/TRBV3-2	NA	TRBJ2-7	NA	TGTGCCAGCAGCCAAGCGAGGGAGGTGTACTTC	CASSQAREVYF
TRBV7-3	NA	TRBJ2-5	TRBD2	TGTGCCAGCAGCTTAACTGGGAGGGGCTCCCAAGAGACCCAGTACTTC	CASSLTGRGSQETQYF
TRBV6-1	NA	TRBJ2-7	TRBD1	TGTGCCAGCAGTGTGACAGGGGGACTGAATACCAACTACGAGCAGTACTTC	CASSVTGGLNTNYEQYF
TRBV6-5	NA	TRBJ2-3	NA	TGTGCCAGCAGCCGTCCCGGAGATACGCAGTATTTT	CASSRPGDTQYF
TRBV2	NA	TRBJ1-1	TRBD1	TGTGCCAGCAATCTACAGGGGGAGGAGGGTGAAGCTTTCTTT	CASNLQGEEGEAFF